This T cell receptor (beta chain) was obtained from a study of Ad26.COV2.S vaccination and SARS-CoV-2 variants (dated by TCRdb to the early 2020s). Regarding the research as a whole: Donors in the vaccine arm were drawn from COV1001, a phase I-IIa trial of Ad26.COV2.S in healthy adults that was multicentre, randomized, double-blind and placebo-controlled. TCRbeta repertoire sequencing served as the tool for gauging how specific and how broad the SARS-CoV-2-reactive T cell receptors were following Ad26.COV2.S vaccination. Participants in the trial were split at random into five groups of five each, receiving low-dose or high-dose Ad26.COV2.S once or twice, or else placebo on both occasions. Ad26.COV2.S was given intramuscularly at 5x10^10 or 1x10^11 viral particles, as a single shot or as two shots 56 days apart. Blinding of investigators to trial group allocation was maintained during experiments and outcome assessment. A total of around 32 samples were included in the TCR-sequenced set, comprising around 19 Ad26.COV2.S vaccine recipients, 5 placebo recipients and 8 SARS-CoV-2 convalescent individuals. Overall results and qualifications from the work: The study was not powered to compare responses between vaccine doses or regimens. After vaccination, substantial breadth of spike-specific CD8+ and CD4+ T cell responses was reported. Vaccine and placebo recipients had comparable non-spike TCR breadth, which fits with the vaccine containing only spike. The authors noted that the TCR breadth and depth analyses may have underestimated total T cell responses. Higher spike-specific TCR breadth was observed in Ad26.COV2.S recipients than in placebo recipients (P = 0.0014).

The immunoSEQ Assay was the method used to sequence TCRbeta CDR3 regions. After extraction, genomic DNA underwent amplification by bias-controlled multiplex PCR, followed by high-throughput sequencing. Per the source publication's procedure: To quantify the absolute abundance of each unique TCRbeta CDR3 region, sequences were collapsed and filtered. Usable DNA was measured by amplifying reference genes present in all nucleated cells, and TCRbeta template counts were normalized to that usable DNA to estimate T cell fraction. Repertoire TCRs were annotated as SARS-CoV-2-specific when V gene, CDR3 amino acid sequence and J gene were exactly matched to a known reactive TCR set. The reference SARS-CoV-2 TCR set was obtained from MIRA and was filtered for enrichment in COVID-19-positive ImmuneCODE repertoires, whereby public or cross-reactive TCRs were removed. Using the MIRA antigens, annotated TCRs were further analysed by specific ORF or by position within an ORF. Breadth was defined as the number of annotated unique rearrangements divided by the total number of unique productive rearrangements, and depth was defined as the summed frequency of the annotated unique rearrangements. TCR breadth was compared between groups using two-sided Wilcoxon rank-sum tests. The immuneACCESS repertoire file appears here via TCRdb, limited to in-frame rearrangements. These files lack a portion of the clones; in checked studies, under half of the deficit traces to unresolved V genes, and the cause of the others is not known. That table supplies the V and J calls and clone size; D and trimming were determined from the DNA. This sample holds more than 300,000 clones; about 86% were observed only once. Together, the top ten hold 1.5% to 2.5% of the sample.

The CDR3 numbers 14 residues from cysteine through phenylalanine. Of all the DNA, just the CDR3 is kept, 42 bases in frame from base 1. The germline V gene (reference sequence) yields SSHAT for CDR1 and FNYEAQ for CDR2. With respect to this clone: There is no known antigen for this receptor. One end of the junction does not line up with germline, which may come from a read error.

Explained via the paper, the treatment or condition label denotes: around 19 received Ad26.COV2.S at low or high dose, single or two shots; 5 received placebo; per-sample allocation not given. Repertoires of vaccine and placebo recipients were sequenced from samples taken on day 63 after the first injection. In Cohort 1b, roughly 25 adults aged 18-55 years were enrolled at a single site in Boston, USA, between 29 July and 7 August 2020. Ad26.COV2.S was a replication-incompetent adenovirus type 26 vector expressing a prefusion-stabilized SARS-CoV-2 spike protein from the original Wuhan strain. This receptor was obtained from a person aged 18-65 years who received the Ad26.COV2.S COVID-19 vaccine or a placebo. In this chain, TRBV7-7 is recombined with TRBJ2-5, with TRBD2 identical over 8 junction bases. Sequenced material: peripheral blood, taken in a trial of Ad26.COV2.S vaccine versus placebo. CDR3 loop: CASSTAGGVETQYF. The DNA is TGTGCTAGCAGCACGGCGGGGGGCGTGGAGACCCAGTACTTC.